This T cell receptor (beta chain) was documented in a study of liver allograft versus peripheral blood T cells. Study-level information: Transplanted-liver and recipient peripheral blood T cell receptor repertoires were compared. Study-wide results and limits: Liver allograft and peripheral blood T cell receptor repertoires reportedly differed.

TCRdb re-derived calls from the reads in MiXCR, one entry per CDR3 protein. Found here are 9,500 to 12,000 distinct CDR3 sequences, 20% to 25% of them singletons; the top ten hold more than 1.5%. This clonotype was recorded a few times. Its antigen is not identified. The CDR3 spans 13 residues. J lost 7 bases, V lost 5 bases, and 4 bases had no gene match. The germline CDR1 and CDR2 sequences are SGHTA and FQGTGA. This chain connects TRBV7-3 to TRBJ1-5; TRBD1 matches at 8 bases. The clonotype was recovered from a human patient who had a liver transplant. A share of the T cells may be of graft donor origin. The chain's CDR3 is CASSTGQGQPQHF. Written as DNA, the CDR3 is TGTGCCAGCAGCACCGGACAGGGACAGCCCCAGCATTTT.